Below, one TCR beta chain is given with its context. The data originate from a study of blood T cell repertoires in COVID-19. On the study more broadly: Sample material is recorded as cDNA or gDNA derived from T cells, B-cell-depleted T cells, or PBMCs.

Sequencing was performed with immunoSEQ multiplex PCR; in TCRdb, only in-frame clones are kept and a portion is missing. The table lists about 270,000 clones, approximately 86% of them singletons. This CDR3 is built from 12 residues. Germline V gene sequence: CDR1 ENHRY, CDR2 SYGVKD. Trimming cost V 4 bases and J 6 bases, with 6 bases left between them. Material for sequencing was peripheral blood. The genes are TRBV10-3 and TRBJ2-2; D gene uncertain. This sequence originates from a man in his forties or fifties with active or convalescent COVID-19. DNA of the CDR3: TGTGCCATCAGTGCTAGGCCCGGGGAGCTGTTTTTT. Translating gives CAISARPGELFF.